This TCR beta chain was sequenced for a study of T cell responses to AZD1222 COVID-19 vaccine. Sequencing was performed with immunoSEQ multiplex PCR; in TCRdb, only in-frame clones are kept and a portion is missing. Of 120,000 to 150,000 clones in the sample, under 95% are singletons; the top ten hold approximately 2.7%. The length of the CDR3 is 16 residues. Germline CDR1 is SGDLS and CDR2 is YYNGEE. V lost 2 bases and J lost 7, with 22 bases in between. The chain couples TRBV9 to TRBJ2-7, with D unresolved. The receptor's source is an adult in good health. The sample in question was peripheral blood, obtained on day 0 of MenACWY control vaccination. CDR3 in amino acids: CASSVIPTTVTEEQYF. The CDR3 DNA is TGTGCCAGCAGCGTCATACCCACGACCGTTACTGAGGAGCAGTACTTC.